This TCR beta chain was sequenced during a study of cytomegalovirus exposure and HLA in healthy donors. The germline gives CDR1 WSHSY, CDR2 SAAADI. The CDR3 sequence is 13 residues long. Trimming cost V 7 bases and J 3 bases; bases outside gene matches: 5. Measured with immunoSEQ multiplex PCR; TCRdb has only the in-frame clones, and not every one. Among 180,000 or so clones listed, approximately 82% were seen once. This clone showed up just a few times. Source material: PBMCs. This clonotype was sampled from a woman aged 30 to 39 in good health and CMV-seropositive. The chain employs TRBV10-2 and TRBJ1-1; 7 bases agree with TRBD1. CDR3 DNA sequence: TGCGCCAGCAAGGTCAGGGGGGACACTGAAGCTTTCTTT. Amino acid sequence: CASKVRGDTEAFF.